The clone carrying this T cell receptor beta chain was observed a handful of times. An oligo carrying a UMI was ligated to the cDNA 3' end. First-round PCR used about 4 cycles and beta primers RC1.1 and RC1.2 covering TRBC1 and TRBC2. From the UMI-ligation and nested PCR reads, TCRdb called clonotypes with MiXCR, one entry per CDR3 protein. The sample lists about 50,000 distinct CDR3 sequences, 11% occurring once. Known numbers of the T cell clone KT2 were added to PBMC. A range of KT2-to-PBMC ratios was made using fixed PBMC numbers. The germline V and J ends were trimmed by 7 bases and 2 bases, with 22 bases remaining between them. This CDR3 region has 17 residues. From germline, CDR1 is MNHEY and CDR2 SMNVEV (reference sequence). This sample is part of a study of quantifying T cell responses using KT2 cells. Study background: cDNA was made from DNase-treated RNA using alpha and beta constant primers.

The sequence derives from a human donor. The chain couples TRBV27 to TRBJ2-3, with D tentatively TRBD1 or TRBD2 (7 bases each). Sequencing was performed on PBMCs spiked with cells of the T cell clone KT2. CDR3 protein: CASIGLIRGGLTDTQYF. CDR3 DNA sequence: TGTGCCAGCATTGGGCTCATCAGGGGGGGCCTCACAGATACGCAGTATTTT.